These T cell receptor beta chains were read from a single sample in a study of lymphopenia after photon versus proton radiotherapy. The assay was immunoSEQ multiplex PCR, and TCRdb's table has in-frame clones only and misses some. This sample has approximately 45,000 clones, with less than 90% found just once. Source: peripheral blood, taken from a patient treated with photon-based radiotherapy. The receptor set was obtained from a man aged 40-55 years with gastric cancer. CDR3s include the opening cysteine and the closing phenylalanine or tryptophan. A D gene is named only where the DNA matches it firmly. Expanded clones get a size class; other rows say once, few or many, or leave the size out.

TRBJ1-3,-,TRBV30,few,CRMNTGNTIYF,TGTAGAATGAACACTGGAAACACCATATATTTT
TRBJ1-2,TRBD1,TRBV10-3,-,CAISESDRGDYGYTF,TGTGCCATCAGTGAGTCGGACAGGGGAGACTATGGCTACACCTTC
TRBJ1-5,-,TRBV28,-,CASSRAAYSNQPQHF,TGTGCCAGCAGTCGGGCAGCCTATAGCAATCAGCCCCAGCATTTT
TRBJ1-5,-,TRBV7-4,-,CASSGGPAGICSNQPQHF,TGTGCCAGCAGCGGGGGCCCAGCGGGTATATGCAGCAATCAGCCCCAGCATTTT
TRBJ2-7,-,TRBV30,once,CAWSPRDYEQYF,TGTGCCTGGAGTCCCAGGGACTACGAGCAGTACTTC
TRBJ2-7,TRBD1,TRBV7-9,-,CASSDRTGYAYEQYF,TGTGCCAGCAGCGACCGGACAGGGTATGCCTACGAGCAGTACTTC
TRBJ1-2,-,TRBV5-6,-,CASSFPGTDYTF,TGTGCCAGCAGCTTTCCGGGTACCGACTACACCTTC
TRBJ2-7,TRBD1,TRBV6-6,-,CASRAGTGGNEQYF,TGTGCCAGCAGGGCAGGGACAGGGGGCAACGAGCAGTACTTC
TRBJ2-7,TRBD1,TRBV7-9,-,CASSLEIGGPFEQYF,TGTGCCAGCAGCTTGGAGATAGGGGGCCCCTTCGAGCAGTACTTC
TRBJ1-2,-,TRBV4-2,medium-sized,CASSQEISGFDGYTF,TGTGCCAGCAGCCAAGAAATTTCAGGGTTCGATGGCTACACCTTC
TRBJ1-1,TRBD1,TRBV5-1,-,CASSLLAGGTEAFF,TGCGCCAGCAGCTTGTTGGCAGGGGGGACTGAAGCTTTCTTT
TRBJ2-3,TRBD2,TRBV25-1,-,CASSEFSLAGFTDTQYF,TGTGCCAGCAGTGAATTTTCACTAGCGGGGTTCACAGATACGCAGTATTTT
TRBJ2-6,TRBD1,TRBV29-1,-,CSVEDAVTGVGANVLTF,TGCAGCGTTGAAGATGCGGTAACAGGGGTCGGGGCCAACGTCCTGACTTTC
TRBJ1-2,-,TRBV28,-,CASVQGLNYGYTF,TGTGCCAGCGTACAGGGCCTCAACTATGGCTACACCTTC
TRBJ2-1,-,TRBV11-3,-,CASSLFASEQFF,TGTGCCAGCAGCTTGTTTGCTTCCGAGCAGTTCTTC
TRBJ1-1,TRBD1,TRBV2,-,CASSLTGNTEAFF,TGTGCCAGCAGCCTGACAGGGAATACTGAAGCTTTCTTT
TRBJ2-2,TRBD1,TRBV5-1,-,CASRATGDTGELFF,TGCGCCAGCAGAGCGACAGGGGACACCGGGGAGCTGTTTTTT
TRBJ1-6,-,TRBV21-1,-,CASSIDRDNSPLHF,TGTGCCAGCAGTATCGACAGGGACAATTCACCCCTCCACTTT
TRBJ1-1,TRBD1,TRBV30,once,CAWSGRGDTEAFF,TGTGCCTGGAGCGGCAGGGGGGACACTGAAGCTTTCTTT
TRBJ2-3,TRBD2,TRBV7-3,-,CASSLKAGGPTDTQYF,TGTGCCAGCAGCTTAAAAGCGGGGGGGCCGACAGATACGCAGTATTTT
TRBJ2-7,-,TRBV9,-,CASSVTGVFYEQYF,TGTGCCAGCAGCGTGACCGGGGTTTTCTACGAGCAGTACTTC
TRBJ2-2,-,TRBV19,-,CASSIGGLNTGELFF,TGTGCCAGTAGTATTGGGGGACTGAACACCGGGGAGCTGTTTTTT
TRBJ1-3,-,TRBV19,-,CASSEGGTRHTIYF,TGTGCCAGTAGCGAGGGGGGCACCCGCCACACCATATATTTT
TRBJ1-1,-,TRBV9,-,CASSVNGGDTEAFF,TGTGCCAGCAGCGTAAACGGGGGCGACACTGAAGCTTTCTTT
TRBJ2-7,-,TRBV6-6,-,CASSQDVSSYEQYF,TGTGCCAGCAGTCAGGACGTGAGCTCCTACGAGCAGTACTTC
TRBJ1-6,-,TRBV9,-,CASSPTSDLNPLHF,TGTGCCAGCAGCCCAACCTCAGACCTTAACCCCCTCCACTTT
TRBJ2-1,-,TRBV9,-,CASSVGQGAYNEQFF,TGTGCCAGCAGCGTGGGGCAGGGAGCTTACAATGAGCAGTTCTTC
TRBJ2-3,-,TRBV9,-,CASSVALLVAGKGFGTDTQYF,TGTGCCAGCAGCGTAGCGCTCCTAGTCGCGGGGAAGGGTTTTGGGACAGATACGCAGTATTTT
TRBJ1-5,TRBD1,TRBV19,-,CASSTGQGGGPQHF,TGTGCCAGTAGTACAGGACAGGGCGGGGGGCCCCAGCATTTT
TRBJ1-6,TRBD1,TRBV14,-,CASSQGQYNSPLHF,TGTGCCAGCAGCCAGGGACAGTATAATTCACCCCTCCACTTT
TRBJ1-5,-,TRBV12-5,-,CASGLVLRDGNQPQHF,TGTGCTAGTGGTTTGGTACTCCGGGACGGAAATCAGCCCCAGCATTTT
TRBJ1-6,-,TRBV4-1,-,CASSQQGWNSPLHF,TGCGCCAGCAGCCAACAGGGATGGAATTCACCCCTCCACTTT
TRBJ1-3,TRBD1,TRBV5-1,-,CASSTTGLSGNTIYF,TGCGCCAGCAGCACGACAGGGTTATCTGGAAACACCATATATTTT
TRBJ1-4,TRBD1,TRBV7-9,once,CASSSPLQGAFEKLFF,TGTGCCAGCAGCTCACCACTCCAGGGGGCTTTTGAAAAACTGTTTTTT
TRBJ1-1,-,TRBV15,-,CATSGPKGGEAFF,TGTGCCACCAGCGGCCCTAAGGGGGGGGAAGCTTTCTTT
TRBJ1-2,-,TRBV11-2,-,CASSLDRLAGEEGYTF,TGTGCCAGCAGCTTAGATCGACTGGCAGGGGAGGAGGGCTACACCTTC
TRBJ1-2,-,TRBV11-2,-,CASSITGNYGYTF,TGTGCCAGCAGTATTACAGGGAACTATGGCTACACCTTC
TRBJ2-1,TRBD2,TRBV10-3,-,CAISETSGYNEQFF,TGTGCCATCAGTGAGACTAGCGGTTACAATGAGCAGTTCTTC
TRBJ2-5,-,TRBV7-9,-,CASSLRLGTTQETQYF,TGTGCCAGCAGCTTACGCCTCGGGACAACACAAGAGACCCAGTACTTC
TRBJ1-6,-,TRBV15,-,CATSRENSPLHF,TGTGCCACCAGCAGGGAAAATTCACCCCTCCACTTT
TRBJ2-5,-,TRBV2,-,CASMRGPETQYF,TGTGCCAGCATGCGGGGCCCAGAGACCCAGTACTTC
TRBJ1-5,-,TRBV6-5,once,CASSYSQNQPQHF,TGTGCCAGCAGTTACTCTCAGAATCAGCCCCAGCATTTT
TRBJ2-7,-,TRBV5-4,-,CASSDRDTSYEQYF,TGTGCCAGCAGCGACCGGGACACCTCCTACGAGCAGTACTTC
TRBJ1-1,-,TRBV6-1,-,CASSDPNMNTEAFF,TGTGCCAGCAGCGATCCTAATATGAACACTGAAGCTTTCTTT
TRBJ1-6,-,TRBV7-9,-,CASSLGTSGSPLHF,TGTGCCAGCAGCCTCGGGACATCTGGTTCACCCCTCCACTTT